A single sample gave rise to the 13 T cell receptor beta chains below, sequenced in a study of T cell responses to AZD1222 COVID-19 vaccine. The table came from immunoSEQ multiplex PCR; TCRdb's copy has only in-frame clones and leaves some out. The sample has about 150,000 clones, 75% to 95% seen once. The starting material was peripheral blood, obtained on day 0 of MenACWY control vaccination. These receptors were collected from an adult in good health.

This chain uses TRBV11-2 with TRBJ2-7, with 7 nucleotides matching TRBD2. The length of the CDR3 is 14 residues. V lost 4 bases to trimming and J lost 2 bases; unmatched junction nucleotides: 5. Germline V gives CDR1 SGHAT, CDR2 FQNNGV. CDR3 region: CASSYKSGTYEQYF. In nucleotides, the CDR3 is TGTGCCAGCAGCTACAAGAGCGGGACCTACGAGCAGTACTTC.

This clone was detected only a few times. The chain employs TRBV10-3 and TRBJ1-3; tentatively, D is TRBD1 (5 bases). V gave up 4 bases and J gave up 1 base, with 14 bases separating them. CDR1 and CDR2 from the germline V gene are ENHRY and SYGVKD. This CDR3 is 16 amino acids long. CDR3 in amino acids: CAISAQWGISGNTIYF. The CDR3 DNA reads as TGTGCCATCAGTGCGCAATGGGGGATATCTGGAAACACCATATATTTT.

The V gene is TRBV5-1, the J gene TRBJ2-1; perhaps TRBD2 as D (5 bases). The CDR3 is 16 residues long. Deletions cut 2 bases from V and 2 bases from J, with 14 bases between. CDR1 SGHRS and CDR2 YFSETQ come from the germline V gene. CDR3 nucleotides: TGCGCCAGCAGCTTAGTAGCGAGAGGCGCCTACAATGAGCAGTTCTTC. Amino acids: CASSLVARGAYNEQFF.

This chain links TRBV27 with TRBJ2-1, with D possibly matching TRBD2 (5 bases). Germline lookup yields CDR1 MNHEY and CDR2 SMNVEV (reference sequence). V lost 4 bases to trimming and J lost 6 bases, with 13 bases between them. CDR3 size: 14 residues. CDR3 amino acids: CASSYSGLSNEQFF. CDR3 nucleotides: TGTGCCAGCAGTTACAGCGGTTTGTCCAATGAGCAGTTCTTC.

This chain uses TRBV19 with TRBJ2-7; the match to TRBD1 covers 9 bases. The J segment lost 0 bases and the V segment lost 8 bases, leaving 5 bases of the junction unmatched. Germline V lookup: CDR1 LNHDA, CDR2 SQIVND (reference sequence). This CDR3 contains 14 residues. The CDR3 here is CASRPGQGSYEQYF. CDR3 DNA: TGTGCCAGTCGTCCGGGACAGGGCTCCTACGAGCAGTACTTC. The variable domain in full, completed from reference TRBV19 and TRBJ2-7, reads DGGITQSPKYLFRKEGQNVTLSCEQNLNHDAMYWYRQDPGQGLRLIYYSQIVNDFQKGDIAEGYSVSREKKESFPLTVTSAQKNPTAFYLCASRPGQGSYEQYFGPGTRLTVT.

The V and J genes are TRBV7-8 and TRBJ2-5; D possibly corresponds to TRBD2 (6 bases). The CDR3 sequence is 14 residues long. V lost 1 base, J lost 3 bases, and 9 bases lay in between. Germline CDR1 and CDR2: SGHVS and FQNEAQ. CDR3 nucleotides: TGTGCCAGCAGCTTAGGGACTAACAAAGAGACCCAGTACTTC. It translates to CASSLGTNKETQYF. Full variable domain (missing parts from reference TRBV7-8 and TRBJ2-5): GAGVSQSPRYKVAKRGQDVALRCDPISGHVSLFWYQQALGQGPEFLTYFQNEAQLDKSGLPSDRFFAERPEGSVSTLKIQRTQQEDSAVYLCASSLGTNKETQYFGPGTRLLVL.

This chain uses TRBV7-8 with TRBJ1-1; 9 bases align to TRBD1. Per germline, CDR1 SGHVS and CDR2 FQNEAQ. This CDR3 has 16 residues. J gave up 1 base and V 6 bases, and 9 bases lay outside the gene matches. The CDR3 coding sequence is TGTGCCAGCAGGGAACAGGGGGCGATCGGGAACACTGAAGCTTTCTTT. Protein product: CASREQGAIGNTEAFF.

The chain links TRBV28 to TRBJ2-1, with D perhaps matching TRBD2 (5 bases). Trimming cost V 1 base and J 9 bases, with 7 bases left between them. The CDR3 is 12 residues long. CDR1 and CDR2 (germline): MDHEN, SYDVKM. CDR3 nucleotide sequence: TGTGCCAGCAGTTTATTCAGCGGTGAGCAGTTCTTC. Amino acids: CASSLFSGEQFF. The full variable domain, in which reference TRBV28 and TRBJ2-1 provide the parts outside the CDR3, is DVKVTQSSRYLVKRTGEKVFLECVQDMDHENMFWYRQDPGLGLRLIYFSYDVKMKEKGDIPEGYSVSREKKERFSLILESASTNQTSMYLCASSLFSGEQFFGPGTRLTVL.

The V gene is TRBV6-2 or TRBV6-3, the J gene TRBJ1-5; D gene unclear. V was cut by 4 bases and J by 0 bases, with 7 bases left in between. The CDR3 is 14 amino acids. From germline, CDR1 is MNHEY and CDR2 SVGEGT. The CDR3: CASSSRFSNQPQHF. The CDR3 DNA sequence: TGTGCCAGCAGTTCCCGGTTTAGCAATCAGCCCCAGCATTTT.

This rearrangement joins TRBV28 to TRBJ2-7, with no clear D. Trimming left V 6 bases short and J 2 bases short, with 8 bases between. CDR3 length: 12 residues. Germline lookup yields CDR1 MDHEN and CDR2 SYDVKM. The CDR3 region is CASSRQTYEQYF. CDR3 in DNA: TGTGCCAGCAGCCGCCAGACCTACGAGCAGTACTTC. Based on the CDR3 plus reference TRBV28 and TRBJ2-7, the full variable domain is DVKVTQSSRYLVKRTGEKVFLECVQDMDHENMFWYRQDPGLGLRLIYFSYDVKMKEKGDIPEGYSVSREKKERFSLILESASTNQTSMYLCASSRQTYEQYFGPGTRLTVT.

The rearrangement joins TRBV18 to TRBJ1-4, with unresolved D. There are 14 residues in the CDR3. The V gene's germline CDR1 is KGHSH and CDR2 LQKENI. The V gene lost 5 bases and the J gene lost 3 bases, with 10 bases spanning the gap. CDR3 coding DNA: TGTGCCAGCTCATCGGGATCCTCTAATGAAAAACTGTTTTTT. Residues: CASSSGSSNEKLFF.

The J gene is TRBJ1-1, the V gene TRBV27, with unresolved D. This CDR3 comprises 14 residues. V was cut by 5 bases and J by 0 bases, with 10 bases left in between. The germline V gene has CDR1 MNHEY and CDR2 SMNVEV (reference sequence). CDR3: CASSPRGVNTEAFF. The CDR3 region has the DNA TGTGCCAGCAGTCCCCGGGGTGTGAACACTGAAGCTTTCTTT.

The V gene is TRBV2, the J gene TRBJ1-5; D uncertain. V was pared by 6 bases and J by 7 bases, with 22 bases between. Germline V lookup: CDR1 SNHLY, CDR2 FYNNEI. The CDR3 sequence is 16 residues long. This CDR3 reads CASSHPAGFYQQPQHF. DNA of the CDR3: TGTGCCAGCAGCCATCCGGCCGGTTTTTATCAGCAGCCCCAGCATTTT.